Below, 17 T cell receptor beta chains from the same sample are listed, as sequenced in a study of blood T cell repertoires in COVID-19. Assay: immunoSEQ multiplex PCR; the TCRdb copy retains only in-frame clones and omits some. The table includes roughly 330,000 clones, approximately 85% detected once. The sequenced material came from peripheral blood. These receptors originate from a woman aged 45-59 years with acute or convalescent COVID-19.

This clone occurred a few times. The CDR3 DNA is TGTGCCAGCAGCCGGGACAGGGGATATGGCTACACCTTC. Translating it yields CASSRDRGYGYTF. The genes are TRBV5-4 and TRBJ1-2; 10 bases line up with TRBD1. Unmatched junction bases numbered 2, after V lost 4 bases and J lost 5 bases. The CDR3 sequence is 13 residues long. CDR1 is SGHNT and CDR2 is YYREEE in the germline V gene (reference sequence).

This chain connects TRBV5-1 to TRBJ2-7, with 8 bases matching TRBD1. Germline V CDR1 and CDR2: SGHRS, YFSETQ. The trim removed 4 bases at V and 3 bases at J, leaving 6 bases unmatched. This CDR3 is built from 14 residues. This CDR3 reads CASSPGTGHYEQYF. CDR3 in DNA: TGCGCCAGCAGCCCGGGGACAGGACACTACGAGCAGTACTTC.

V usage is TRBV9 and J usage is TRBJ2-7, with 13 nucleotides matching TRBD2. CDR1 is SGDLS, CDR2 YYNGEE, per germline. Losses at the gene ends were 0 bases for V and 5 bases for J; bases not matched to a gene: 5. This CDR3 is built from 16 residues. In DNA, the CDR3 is TGTGCCAGCAGCGTAGGACTAGCGGGGGGACGCCACGAGCAGTACTTC. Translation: CASSVGLAGGRHEQYF. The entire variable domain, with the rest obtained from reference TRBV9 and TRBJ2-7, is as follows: DSGVTQTPKHLITATGQRVTLRCSPRSGDLSVYWYQQSLDQGLQFLIQYYNGEERAKGNILERFSAQQFPDLHSELNLSSLELGDSALYFCASSVGLAGGRHEQYFGPGTRLTVT.

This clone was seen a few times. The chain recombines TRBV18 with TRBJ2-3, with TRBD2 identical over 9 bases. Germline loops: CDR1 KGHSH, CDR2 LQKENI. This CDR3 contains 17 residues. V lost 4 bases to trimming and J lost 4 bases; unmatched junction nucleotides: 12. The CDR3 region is CASSLKLSGSKADTQYF. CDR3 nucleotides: TGTGCCAGCTCACTTAAGCTTAGCGGGAGCAAGGCAGATACGCAGTATTTT.

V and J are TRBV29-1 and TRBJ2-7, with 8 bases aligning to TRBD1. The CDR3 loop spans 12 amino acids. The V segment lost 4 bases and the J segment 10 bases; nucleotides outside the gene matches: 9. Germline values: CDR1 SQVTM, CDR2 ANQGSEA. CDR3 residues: CSVGQGPSFQYF. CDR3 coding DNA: TGCAGCGTTGGACAGGGGCCGTCTTTCCAGTACTTC.

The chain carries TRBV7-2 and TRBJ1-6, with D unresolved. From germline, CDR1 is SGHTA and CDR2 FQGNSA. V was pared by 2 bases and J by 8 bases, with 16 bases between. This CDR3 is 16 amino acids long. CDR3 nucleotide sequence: TGTGCCAGCAGCTTAATTCGGGTGCGGGTGGATTCACCCCTCCACTTT. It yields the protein CASSLIRVRVDSPLHF.

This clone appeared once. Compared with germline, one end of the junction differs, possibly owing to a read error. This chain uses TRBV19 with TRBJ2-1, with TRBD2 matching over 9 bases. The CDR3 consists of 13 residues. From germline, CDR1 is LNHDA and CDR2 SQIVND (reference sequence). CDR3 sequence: CASRIAGEREQFF. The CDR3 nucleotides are TGTGCCAGTAGGATAGCGGGAGAGCGTGAGCAGTTCTTC. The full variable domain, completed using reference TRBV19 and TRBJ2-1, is DGGITQSPKYLFRKEGQNVTLSCEQNLNHDAMYWYRQDPGQGLRLIYYSQIVNDFQKGDIAEGYSVSREKKESFPLTVTSAQKNPTAFYLCASRIAGEREQFFGPGTRLTVL.

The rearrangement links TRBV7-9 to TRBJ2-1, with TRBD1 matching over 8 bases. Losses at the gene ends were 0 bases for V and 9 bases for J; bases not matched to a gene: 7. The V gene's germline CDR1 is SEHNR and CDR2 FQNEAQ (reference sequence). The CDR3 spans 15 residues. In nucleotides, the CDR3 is TGTGCCAGCAGCTTAGCTAATACAGGGGGAGGTGAGCAGTTCTTC. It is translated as CASSLANTGGGEQFF.

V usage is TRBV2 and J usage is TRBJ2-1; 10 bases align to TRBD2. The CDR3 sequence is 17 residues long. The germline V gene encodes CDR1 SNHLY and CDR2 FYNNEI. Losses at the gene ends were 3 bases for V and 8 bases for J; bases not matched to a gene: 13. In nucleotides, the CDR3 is TGTGCCAGCAGTGAGCCGGTTAGCGGGAGGATCGGTGATGAGCAGTTCTTC. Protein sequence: CASSEPVSGRIGDEQFF.

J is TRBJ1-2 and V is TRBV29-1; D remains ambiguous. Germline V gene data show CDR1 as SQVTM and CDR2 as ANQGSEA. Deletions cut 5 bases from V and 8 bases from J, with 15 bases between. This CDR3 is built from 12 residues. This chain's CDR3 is CSVIFRIQGYTF. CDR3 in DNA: TGCAGCGTTATTTTCCGGATACAGGGCTACACCTTC.

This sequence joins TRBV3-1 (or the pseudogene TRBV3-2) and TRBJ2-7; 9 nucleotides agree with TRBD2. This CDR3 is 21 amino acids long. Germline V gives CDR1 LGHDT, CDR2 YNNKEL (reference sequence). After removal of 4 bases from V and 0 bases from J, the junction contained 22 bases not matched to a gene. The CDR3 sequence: CASSRTSWRGSAGGPSYEQYF. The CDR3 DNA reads TGTGCCAGCAGCCGCACTTCTTGGAGGGGGTCTGCGGGAGGGCCCTCCTACGAGCAGTACTTC.

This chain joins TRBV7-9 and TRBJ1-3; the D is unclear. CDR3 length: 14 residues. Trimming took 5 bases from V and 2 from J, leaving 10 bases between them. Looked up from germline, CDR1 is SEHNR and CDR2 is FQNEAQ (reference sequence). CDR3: CASSLDNTGNTIYF. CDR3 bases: TGTGCCAGCAGCCTTGATAACACTGGAAACACCATATATTTT.

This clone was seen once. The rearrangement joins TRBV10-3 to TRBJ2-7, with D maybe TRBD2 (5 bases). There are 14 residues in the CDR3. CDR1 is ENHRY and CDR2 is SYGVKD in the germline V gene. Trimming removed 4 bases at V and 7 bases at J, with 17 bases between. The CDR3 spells CAISGETVVEEQYF. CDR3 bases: TGTGCCATCAGTGGGGAGACGGTGGTGGAGGAGCAGTACTTC.

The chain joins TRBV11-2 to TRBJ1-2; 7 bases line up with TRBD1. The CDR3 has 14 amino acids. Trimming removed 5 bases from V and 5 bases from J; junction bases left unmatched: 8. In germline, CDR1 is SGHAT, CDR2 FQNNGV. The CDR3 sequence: CASSIRTGIYGYTF. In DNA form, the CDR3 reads TGTGCCAGCAGCATCCGGACAGGAATATATGGCTACACCTTC.

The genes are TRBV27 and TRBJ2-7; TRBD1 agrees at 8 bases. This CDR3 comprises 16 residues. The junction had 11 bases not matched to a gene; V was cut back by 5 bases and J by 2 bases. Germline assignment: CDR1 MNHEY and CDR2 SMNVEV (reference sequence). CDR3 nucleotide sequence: TGTGCCAGCAGTCCAGACCCGGGACAGGTTACCTACGAGCAGTACTTC. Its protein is CASSPDPGQVTYEQYF.

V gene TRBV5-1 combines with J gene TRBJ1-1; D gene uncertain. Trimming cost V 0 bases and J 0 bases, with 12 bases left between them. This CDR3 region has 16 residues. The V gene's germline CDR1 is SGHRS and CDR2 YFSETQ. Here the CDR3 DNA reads TGCGCCAGCAGCTTGGCCGGGCGGAGGATGAACACTGAAGCTTTCTTT. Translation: CASSLAGRRMNTEAFF. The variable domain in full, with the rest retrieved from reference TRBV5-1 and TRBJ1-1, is KAGVTQTPRYLIKTRGQQVTLSCSPISGHRSVSWYQQTPGQGLQFLFEYFSETQRNKGNFPGRFSGRQFSNSRSEMNVSTLELGDSALYLCASSLAGRRMNTEAFFGQGTRLTVV.

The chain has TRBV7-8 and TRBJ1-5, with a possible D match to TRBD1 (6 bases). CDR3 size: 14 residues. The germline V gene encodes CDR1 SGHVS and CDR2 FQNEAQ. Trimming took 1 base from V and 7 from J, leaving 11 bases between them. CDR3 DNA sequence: TGTGCCAGCAGCTTAGTAGGGGGTGGCCAGCCCCAGCATTTT. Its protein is CASSLVGGGQPQHF.